This T cell receptor (beta chain) was sequenced in a study of glioma-infiltrating T cells after dendritic cell vaccination (dated by TCRdb to the mid-2010s). Background for the entire study: A cohort of about 15 glioblastoma patients from Phase I and II dendritic cell vaccination trials was included, of whom 9 were newly diagnosed and 6 had recurrent disease. Autologous tumor lysate-pulsed dendritic cell vaccination was administered to the patients between the early 2000s and the early 2010s. The vaccine was prepared from monocyte-derived dendritic cells that were cultured for more than six days with IL-4 and GM-CSF and then pulsed overnight with autologous tumor lysate. Each patient got three intradermal injections of the dendritic cell vaccine, spaced at biweekly intervals, in the arm below the axilla. Tumor-infiltrating lymphocyte content was quantified and tumor and blood repertoires were compared in dendritic cell-vaccinated glioblastoma patients by deep sequencing of TCR beta CDR3 regions. Survival after dendritic cell vaccination was correlated with TCR sequencing metrics, including TIL content and tumor-blood repertoire overlap.

Using the immunoSEQ assay, TCRB CDR3 regions were amplified from roughly 1.8 micrograms of genomic DNA, or from all available DNA when less than that was on hand. The multiplex PCR employed 60 forward primers targeting TCR V beta segments and 13 reverse primers targeting J beta segments. To estimate the number of reads per starting template, synthetic control templates were added to each sample at limiting dilution. The Illumina HiSeq System generated sequencing reads of 87 bp. The study's own analysis went as follows. PCR and sequencing errors were removed by a nearest neighbor algorithm that merged closely related sequences. TCR overlap was defined as the percentage of unique tumor TCR beta sequences that were also present in the same patient's peripheral blood. Imported from immuneACCESS, the table was reduced by TCRdb to in-frame sequences with V and J called. These copies leave out some clones; in studies compared against another copy, an unresolved V gene accounts for under half, and the cause of the remainder is not known. That table is the source of V, J and clone size, and D and trimming were worked out from the DNA. The sample data list approximately 48,000 clones, and approximately 90% of these were observed just once. The ten top clones hold around 5% of the sample.

A note on this clone: Its antigen has not been determined. No base quality information exists; no much larger clone differs at one position.

Study-wide findings and limitations: TCR clonality showed no direct relationship with survival, which suggests that a diverse polyclonal response may be important. The cohort was small and heterogeneous, with few patients having full blood and tumor sets and even fewer initial-recurrent tumor pairs. After dendritic cell vaccination, a higher estimated pretreatment TIL content predicted longer time to progression and longer overall survival. The three-group TCR overlap response model was characterized as speculative, and prospective validation of the model was stated to be required.

From a lookup of the germline V gene, CDR1 and CDR2 are MGHRA and YSYEKL. Ends trimmed: V by 3 bases, J by 4 bases; bases unmatched to a gene: 7. Reading from cysteine to phenylalanine, the CDR3 counts 16 amino acids. The retained sequence is limited to the CDR3, 48 bases, with the frame set at the first base. Interpreted using the paper, the time point label stands for: after dendritic cell vaccination, including at tumor progression/relapse. Patients were selected for having adequate residual fresh-frozen tumor tissue and more than two years of available survival data. An isocitrate dehydrogenase mutation was not carried by any of the glioblastoma patients, although molecular status was otherwise variable. PBMC collection took place before vaccination, two weeks after the third vaccination, and at tumor progression if progression occurred. The Qiagen DNeasy Blood extraction Kit was used to extract genomic DNA.

Recombination connected TRBV4-1 to TRBJ1-5; a stretch of 9 junction bases matches TRBD1. This receptor was obtained from a human donor with glioblastoma. The source material was blood, sampled after dendritic cell vaccination. In nucleotides, the sequence is TGCGCCAGCAGCCAGTTGGGGACAGGGCAAAATCAGCCCCAGCATTTT. This yields the protein CASSQLGTGQNQPQHF.